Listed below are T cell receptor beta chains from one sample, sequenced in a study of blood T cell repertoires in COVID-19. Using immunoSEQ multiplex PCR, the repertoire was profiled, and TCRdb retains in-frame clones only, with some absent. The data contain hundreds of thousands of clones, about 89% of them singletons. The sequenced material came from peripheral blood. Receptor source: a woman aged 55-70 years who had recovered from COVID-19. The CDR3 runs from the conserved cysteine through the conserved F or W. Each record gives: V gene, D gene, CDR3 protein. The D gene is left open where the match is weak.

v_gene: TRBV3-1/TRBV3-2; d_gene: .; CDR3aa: CASSRRQGGNTIYF
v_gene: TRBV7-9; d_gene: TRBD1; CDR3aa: CASSRDSIQETQYF
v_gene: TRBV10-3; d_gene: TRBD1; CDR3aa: CAISERTGDTGELFF
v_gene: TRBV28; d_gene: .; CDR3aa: CASSRLLRDNEQFF
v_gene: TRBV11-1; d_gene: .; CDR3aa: CASSPDRGNTEAFF
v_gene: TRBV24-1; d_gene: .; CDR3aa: CATRGDGQQQETQYF
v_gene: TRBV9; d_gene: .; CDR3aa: CASSSTENQPQHF
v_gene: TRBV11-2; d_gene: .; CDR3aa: CASSLADGTTIYGYTF
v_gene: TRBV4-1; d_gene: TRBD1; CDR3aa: CASSQRDRNTEAFF
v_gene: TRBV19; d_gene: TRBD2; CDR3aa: CASSTWGGGSGANVLTF
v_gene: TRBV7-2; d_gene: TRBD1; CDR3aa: CASSLQTGGFTGQPQHF
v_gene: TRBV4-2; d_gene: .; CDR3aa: CASSHPLRDSTDTQYF
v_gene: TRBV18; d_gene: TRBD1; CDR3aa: CASSPPGQGGEKLFF
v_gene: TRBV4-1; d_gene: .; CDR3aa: CASSQPRQVVYEKLFF
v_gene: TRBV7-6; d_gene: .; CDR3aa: CASSLGHMNTEAFF
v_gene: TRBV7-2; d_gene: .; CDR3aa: CASSLEVKIGGETQYF
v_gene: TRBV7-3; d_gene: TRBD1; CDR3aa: CASSLSQGALGSTDTQYF
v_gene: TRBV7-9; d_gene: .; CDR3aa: CASSFRERKVVADTF
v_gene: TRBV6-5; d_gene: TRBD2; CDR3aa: CASRYAGGRTGELFF
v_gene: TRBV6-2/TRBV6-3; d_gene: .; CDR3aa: CASSYNEGEQFF
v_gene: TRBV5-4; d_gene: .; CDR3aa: CASSDFQGRGNTIYF
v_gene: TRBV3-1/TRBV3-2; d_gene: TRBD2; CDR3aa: CASRQLASRETQYF
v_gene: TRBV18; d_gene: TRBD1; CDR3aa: CASSLDRVSTEAFF
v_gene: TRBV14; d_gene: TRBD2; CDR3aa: CASSHLPPTSGDTDTQYF
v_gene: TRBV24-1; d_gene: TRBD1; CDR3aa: CATSDSQGMNTEAFF
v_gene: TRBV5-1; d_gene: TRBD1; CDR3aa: CASSLGQGLETQYF
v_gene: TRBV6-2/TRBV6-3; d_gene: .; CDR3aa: CASSYSPSGSQETQYF
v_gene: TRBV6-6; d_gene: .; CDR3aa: CASSYETGELFF
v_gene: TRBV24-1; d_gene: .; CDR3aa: CATSGSGYEQYF
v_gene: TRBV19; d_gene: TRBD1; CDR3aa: CASSTQNQPGQRAFMNTEAFF
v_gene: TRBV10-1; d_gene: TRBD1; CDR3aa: CASSWDRALRSPLHF
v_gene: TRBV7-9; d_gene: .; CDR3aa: CASSKTESNEKLFF
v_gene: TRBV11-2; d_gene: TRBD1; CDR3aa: CASGRDRVREQYF
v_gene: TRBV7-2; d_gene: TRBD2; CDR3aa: CASSSTGGADTQYF
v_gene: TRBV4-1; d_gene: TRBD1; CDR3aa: CASSQTGDQPQHF
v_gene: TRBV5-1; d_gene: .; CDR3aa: CASSLTGVNEKLFF
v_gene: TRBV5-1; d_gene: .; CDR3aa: CASSASGYGYTF
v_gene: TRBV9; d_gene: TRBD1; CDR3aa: CASSTRRTGNTGELFF
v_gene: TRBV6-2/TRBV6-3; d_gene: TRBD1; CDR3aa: CASSSRDRGHEQYF
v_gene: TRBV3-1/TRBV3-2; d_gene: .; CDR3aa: CASSPRTIRGYGYTF